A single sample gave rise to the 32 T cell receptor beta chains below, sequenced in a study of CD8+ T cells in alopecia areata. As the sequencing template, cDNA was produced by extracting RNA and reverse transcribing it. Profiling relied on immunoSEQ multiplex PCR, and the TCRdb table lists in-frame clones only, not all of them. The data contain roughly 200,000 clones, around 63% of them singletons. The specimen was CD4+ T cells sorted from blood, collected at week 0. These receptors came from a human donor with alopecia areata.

The CDR3 DNA reads TGTGCCACCAGCAGAGCACCCGGCGAGCAGTACTTC. Its protein product is CATSRAPGEQYF. This chain connects TRBV15 to TRBJ2-7, with D unresolved. This CDR3 contains 12 residues. The germline V gene has CDR1 LNHNV and CDR2 YYDKDF (reference sequence). V was cut by 1 base and J by 6 bases, with 7 bases left in between. Filled out from reference TRBV15 and TRBJ2-7, the complete variable domain reads DAMVIQNPRYQVTQFGKPVTLSCSQTLNHNVMYWYQQKSSQAPKLLFHYYDKDFNNEADTPDNFQSRRPNTSFCFLDIRSPGLGDTAMYLCATSRAPGEQYFGPGTRLTVT.

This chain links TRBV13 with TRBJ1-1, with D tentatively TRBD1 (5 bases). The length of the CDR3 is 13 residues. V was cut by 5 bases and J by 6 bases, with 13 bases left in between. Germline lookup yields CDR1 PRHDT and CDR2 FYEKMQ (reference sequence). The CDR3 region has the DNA TGTGCCAGCAGCAACAAGGGGATAGCTGAAGCTTTCTTT. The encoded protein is CASSNKGIAEAFF.

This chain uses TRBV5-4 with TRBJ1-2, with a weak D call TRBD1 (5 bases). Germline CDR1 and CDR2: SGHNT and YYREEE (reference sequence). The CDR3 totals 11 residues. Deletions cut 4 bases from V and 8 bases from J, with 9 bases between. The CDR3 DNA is TGTGCCAGCAGCCCAGGGCAAGGCTACACCTTC. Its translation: CASSPGQGYTF.

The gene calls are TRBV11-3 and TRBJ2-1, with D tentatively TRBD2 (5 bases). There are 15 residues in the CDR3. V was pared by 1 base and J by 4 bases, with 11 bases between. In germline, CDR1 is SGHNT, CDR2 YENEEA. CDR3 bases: TGTGCCAGCAGCTTAGGTCGGACTGTTTACAATGAGCAGTTCTTC. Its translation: CASSLGRTVYNEQFF.

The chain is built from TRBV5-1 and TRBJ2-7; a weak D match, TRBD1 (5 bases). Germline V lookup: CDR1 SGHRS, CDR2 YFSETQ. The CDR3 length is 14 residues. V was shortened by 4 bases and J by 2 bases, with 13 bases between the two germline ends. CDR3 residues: CASSQTTGTYEQYF. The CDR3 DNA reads TGCGCCAGCAGCCAAACCACAGGAACCTACGAGCAGTACTTC.

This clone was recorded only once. DNA of the CDR3: TGTGCCAGCACCCCCGGGGCTTACACCGGGGAGCTGTTTTTT. It is translated as CASTPGAYTGELFF. The V and J genes are TRBV7-2 and TRBJ2-2; possibly TRBD1 or TRBD2 for D (5 bases each). CDR1 and CDR2 (germline): SGHTA, FQGNSA. CDR3 length equals 14 residues. With 7 bases removed from V and 3 bases from J, the gap between germline ends came to 12 bases. Full variable domain (remainder filled in from reference TRBV7-2 and TRBJ2-2): GAGVSQSPSNKVTEKGKDVELRCDPISGHTALYWYRQSLGQGLEFLIYFQGNSAPDKSGLPSDRFSAERTGGSVSTLTIQRTQQEDSAVYLCASTPGAYTGELFFGEGSRLTVL.

The CDR3 nucleotides are TGCAGCGTCCGACAGGGGACCGGGCCCCAGCATTTT. This codes for CSVRQGTGPQHF. The chain links TRBV29-1 to TRBJ1-5, with 8 positions matching TRBD1. Unmatched junction bases numbered 7, after V lost 6 bases and J lost 9 bases. The CDR3 is made up of 12 amino acids. The germline gives CDR1 SQVTM, CDR2 ANQGSEA. The variable domain in full, with the rest retrieved from reference TRBV29-1 and TRBJ1-5, is SAVISQKPSRDICQRGTSLTIQCQVDSQVTMMFWYRQQPGQSLTLIATANQGSEATYESGFVIDKFPISRPNLTFSTLTVSNMSPEDSSIYLCSVRQGTGPQHFGDGTRLSIL.

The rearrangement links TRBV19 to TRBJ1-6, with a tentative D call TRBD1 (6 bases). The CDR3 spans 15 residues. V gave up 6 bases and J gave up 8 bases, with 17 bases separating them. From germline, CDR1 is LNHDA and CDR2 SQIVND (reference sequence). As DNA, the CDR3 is TGTGCCAGTAGAGGCCAGGGGTTCGGGGATTCACCCCTCCACTTT. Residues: CASRGQGFGDSPLHF.

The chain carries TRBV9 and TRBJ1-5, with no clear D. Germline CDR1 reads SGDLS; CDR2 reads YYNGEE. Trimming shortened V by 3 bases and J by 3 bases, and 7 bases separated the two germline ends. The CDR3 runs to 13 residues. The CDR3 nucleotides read TGTGCCAGCAGCGCCCACGACAATCAGCCCCAGCATTTT. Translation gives CASSAHDNQPQHF.

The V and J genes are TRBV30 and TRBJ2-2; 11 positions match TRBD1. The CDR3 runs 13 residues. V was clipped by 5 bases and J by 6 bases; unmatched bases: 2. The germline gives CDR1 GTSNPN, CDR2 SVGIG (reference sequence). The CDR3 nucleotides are TGTGCCTGGTGGACAGGGGGCTCCGGGGAGCTGTTTTTT. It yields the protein CAWWTGGSGELFF.

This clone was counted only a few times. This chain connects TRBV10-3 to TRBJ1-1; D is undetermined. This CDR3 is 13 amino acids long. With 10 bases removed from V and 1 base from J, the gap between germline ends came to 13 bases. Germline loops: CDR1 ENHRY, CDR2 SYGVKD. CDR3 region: CATEILRNTEAFF. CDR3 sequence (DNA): TGTGCCACCGAGATCCTGAGGAACACTGAAGCTTTCTTT.

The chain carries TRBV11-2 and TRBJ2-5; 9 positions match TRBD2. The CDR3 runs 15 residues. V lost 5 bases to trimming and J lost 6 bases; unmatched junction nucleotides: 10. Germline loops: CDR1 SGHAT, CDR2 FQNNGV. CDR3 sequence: CASSPAGGGVQTQYF. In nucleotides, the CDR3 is TGTGCCAGCAGCCCAGCGGGGGGCGGGGTACAGACCCAGTACTTC.

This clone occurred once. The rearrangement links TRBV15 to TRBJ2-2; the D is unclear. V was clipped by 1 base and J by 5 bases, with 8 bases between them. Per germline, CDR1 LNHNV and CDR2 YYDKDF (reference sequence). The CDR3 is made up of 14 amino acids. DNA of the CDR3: TGTGCCACCAGCAGAGGATTGGGTACCGGGGAGCTGTTTTTT. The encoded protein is CATSRGLGTGELFF.

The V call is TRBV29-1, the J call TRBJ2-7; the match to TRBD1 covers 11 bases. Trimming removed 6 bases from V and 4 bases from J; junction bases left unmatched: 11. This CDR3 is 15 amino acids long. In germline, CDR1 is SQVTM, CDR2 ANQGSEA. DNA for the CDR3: TGCAGCGTGGCTGGACAGGGGGCGACTCTGTACGAGCAGTACTTC. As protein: CSVAGQGATLYEQYF.

This CDR3 reads CASSFFSGNGYTF. DNA of the CDR3: TGTGCCAGCAGCTTCTTTTCAGGGAACGGCTACACCTTC. J is TRBJ1-2 and V is TRBV7-2; D is perhaps TRBD1 (5 bases). Trimming took 3 bases from V and 8 from J, leaving 13 bases between them. Germline-derived CDR1 and CDR2 are SGHTA and FQGNSA. This CDR3 contains 13 residues.

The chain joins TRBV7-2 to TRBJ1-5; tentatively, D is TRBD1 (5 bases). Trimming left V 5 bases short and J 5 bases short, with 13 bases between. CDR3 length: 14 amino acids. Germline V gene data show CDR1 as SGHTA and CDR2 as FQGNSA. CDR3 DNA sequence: TGTGCCAGCAGCCCTGCGGGGGTGCATCAGCCCCAGCATTTT. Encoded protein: CASSPAGVHQPQHF.

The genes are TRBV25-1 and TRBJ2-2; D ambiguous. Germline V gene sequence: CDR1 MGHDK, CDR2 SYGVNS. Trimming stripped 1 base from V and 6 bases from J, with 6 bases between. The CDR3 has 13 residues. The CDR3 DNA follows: TGTGCCAGCAGTGAATTTAAAGCCGGGGAGCTGTTTTTT. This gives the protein CASSEFKAGELFF.

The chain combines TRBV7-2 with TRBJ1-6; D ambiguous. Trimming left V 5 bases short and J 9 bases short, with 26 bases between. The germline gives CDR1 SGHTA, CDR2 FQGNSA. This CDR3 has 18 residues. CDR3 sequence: CASSDENAFGVETSPLHF. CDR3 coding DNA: TGTGCCAGCAGCGATGAGAATGCTTTTGGGGTGGAAACTTCACCCCTCCACTTT.

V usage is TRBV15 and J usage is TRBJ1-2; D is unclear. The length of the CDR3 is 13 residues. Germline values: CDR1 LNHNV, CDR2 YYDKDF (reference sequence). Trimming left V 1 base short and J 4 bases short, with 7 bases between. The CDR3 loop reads CATSRAEAYGYTF. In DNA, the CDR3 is TGTGCCACCAGCAGAGCAGAAGCCTATGGCTACACCTTC.

CDR3 sequence (DNA): TGCGCCAGCAGCCCCGGGGGACCTTCTAACTCCTACGAGCAGTACTTC. Encoded protein: CASSPGGPSNSYEQYF. The chain joins TRBV5-1 to TRBJ2-7, with D possibly being TRBD2 (6 bases). The CDR3 sequence is 16 residues long. With 4 bases removed from V and 0 bases from J, the gap between germline ends came to 17 bases. CDR1 and CDR2 from the germline V gene are SGHRS and YFSETQ.

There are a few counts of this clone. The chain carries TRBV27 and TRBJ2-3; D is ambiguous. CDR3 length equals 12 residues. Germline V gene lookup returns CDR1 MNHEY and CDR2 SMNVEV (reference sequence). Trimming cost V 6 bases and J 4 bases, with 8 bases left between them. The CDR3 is CASSRIADTQYF. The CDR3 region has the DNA TGTGCCAGCAGCCGAATTGCAGATACGCAGTATTTT.

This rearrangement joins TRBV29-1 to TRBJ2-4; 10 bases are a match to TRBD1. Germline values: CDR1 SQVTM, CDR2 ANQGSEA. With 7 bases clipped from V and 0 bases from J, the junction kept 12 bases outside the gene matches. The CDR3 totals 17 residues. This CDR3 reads CSATGTGVTLAKNIQYF. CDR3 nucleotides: TGCAGCGCTACCGGGACAGGGGTGACCTTAGCCAAAAACATTCAGTACTTC. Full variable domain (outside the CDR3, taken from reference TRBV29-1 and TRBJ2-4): SAVISQKPSRDICQRGTSLTIQCQVDSQVTMMFWYRQQPGQSLTLIATANQGSEATYESGFVIDKFPISRPNLTFSTLTVSNMSPEDSSIYLCSATGTGVTLAKNIQYFGAGTRLSVL.

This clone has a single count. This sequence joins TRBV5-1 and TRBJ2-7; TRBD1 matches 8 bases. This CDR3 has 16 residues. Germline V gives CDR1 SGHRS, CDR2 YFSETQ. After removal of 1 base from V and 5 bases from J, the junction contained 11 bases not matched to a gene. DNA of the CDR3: TGCGCCAGCAGCTTGAGTACCGGGACAGGCAATAACGAGCAGTACTTC. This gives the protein CASSLSTGTGNNEQYF. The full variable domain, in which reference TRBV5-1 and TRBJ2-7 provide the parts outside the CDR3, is KAGVTQTPRYLIKTRGQQVTLSCSPISGHRSVSWYQQTPGQGLQFLFEYFSETQRNKGNFPGRFSGRQFSNSRSEMNVSTLELGDSALYLCASSLSTGTGNNEQYFGPGTRLTVT.

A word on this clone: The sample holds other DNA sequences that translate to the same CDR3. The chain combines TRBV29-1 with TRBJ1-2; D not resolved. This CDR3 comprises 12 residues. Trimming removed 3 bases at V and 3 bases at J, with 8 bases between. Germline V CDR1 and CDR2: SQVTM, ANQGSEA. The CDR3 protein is CSVERSHYGYTF. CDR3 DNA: TGCAGCGTTGAGCGGAGTCACTATGGCTACACCTTC.

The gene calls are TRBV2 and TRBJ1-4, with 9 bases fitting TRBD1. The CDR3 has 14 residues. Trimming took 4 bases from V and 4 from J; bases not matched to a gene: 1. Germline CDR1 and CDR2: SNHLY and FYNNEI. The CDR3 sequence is CASSGQGVNEKLFF. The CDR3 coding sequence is TGTGCCAGCAGTGGACAGGGGGTTAATGAAAAACTGTTTTTT. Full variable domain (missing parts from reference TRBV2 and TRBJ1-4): EPEVTQTPSHQVTQMGQEVILRCVPISNHLYFYWYRQILGQKVEFLVSFYNNEISEKSEIFDDQFSVERPDGSNFTLKIRSTKLEDSAMYFCASSGQGVNEKLFFGSGTQLSVL.

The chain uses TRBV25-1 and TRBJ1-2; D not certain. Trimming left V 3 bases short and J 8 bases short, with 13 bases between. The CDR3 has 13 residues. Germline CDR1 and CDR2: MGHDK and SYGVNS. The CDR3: CASSEPGLRGYTF. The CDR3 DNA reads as TGTGCCAGCAGTGAGCCGGGCCTAAGGGGCTACACCTTC.

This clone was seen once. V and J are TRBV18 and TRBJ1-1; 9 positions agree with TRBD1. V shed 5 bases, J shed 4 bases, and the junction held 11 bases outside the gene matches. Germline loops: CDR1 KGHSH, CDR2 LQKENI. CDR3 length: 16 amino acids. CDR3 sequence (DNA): TGTGCCAGCTCAGATCGAACCGGGACAGGGTCCACTGAAGCTTTCTTT. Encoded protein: CASSDRTGTGSTEAFF.

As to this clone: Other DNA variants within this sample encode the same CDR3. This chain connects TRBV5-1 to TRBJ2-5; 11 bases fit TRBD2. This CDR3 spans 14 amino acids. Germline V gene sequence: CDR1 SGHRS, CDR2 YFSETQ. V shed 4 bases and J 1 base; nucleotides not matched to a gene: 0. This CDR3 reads CASSTSGGQETQYF. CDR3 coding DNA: TGCGCCAGCAGCACTAGCGGGGGCCAAGAGACCCAGTACTTC.

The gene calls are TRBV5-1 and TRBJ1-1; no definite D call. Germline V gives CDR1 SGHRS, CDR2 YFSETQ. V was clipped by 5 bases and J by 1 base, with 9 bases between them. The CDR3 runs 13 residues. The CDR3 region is CASRPNWNTEAFF. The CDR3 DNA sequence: TGCGCCAGCAGGCCTAACTGGAACACTGAAGCTTTCTTT. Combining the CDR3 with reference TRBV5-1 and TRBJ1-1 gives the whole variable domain KAGVTQTPRYLIKTRGQQVTLSCSPISGHRSVSWYQQTPGQGLQFLFEYFSETQRNKGNFPGRFSGRQFSNSRSEMNVSTLELGDSALYLCASRPNWNTEAFFGQGTRLTVV.

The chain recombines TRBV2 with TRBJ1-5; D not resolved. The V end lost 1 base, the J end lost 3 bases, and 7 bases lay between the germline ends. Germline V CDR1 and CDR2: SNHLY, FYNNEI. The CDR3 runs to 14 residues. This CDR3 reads CASSEGQNNQPQHF. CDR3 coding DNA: TGTGCCAGCAGTGAAGGCCAGAACAATCAGCCCCAGCATTTT.

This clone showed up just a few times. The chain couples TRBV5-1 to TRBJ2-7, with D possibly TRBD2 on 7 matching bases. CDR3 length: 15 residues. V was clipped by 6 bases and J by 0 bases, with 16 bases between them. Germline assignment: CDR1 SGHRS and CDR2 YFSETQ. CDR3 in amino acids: CASTWGLADSYEQYF. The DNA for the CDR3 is TGCGCCAGCACCTGGGGGCTAGCGGACTCCTACGAGCAGTACTTC.

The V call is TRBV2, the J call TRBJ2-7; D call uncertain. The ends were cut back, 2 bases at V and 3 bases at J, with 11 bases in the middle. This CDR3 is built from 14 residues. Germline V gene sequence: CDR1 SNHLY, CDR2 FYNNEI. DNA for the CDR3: TGTGCCAGCAGTGAAATCCCCAGAAGCTACGAGCAGTACTTC. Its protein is CASSEIPRSYEQYF.